This TCR beta chain comes out of a study of cytomegalovirus exposure and HLA in healthy donors (dated by TCRdb to the late 2010s). As for the study more broadly: An earlier analysis of approximately 640 of the donors reported roughly 300 Gb of sequence data and roughly 110 million unique TCR beta sequences from roughly 180 million T cells. An early release covering roughly 640 HLA-typed donors comprised approximately 300 gigabases of sequencing data and tens of millions of unique TCR sequences. The genetic ancestry cluster associated with self-reported Caucasian donors included 70% to 85% of the roughly 390 genotyped donors. The study aimed to test whether cataloging public T cell receptors could reveal signatures of past pathogen exposure. The T cell repertoires of about 700 subjects were profiled by immunosequencing and related to cytomegalovirus serostatus. In addition to the first cohort of approximately 670 subjects, a separate validation cohort of 120 different subjects was used. High-throughput TCR immunosequencing, statistical association of individual TCRs with disease status, and machine learning were combined to predict cytomegalovirus infection status. A later analysis re-examined previously published TCR beta repertoires from just over 650 donors and added high-resolution HLA genotyping to investigate patterns of TCR occurrence. In the later analysis, no new phenotypic data were used to find candidate immune exposures; instead, reliance was placed on TCR beta sequences and their occurrence across donors. An earlier analysis of several hundred of the donors applied high-throughput TCR beta sequencing to assess whether each TCR beta V gene segment acted as functional or pseudogenic. Donor age, sex, ethnicity and CMV serostatus were compiled alongside the repertoire data. A later genetic analysis used genome-wide SNP genotypes for about three fifths of the 666 donors, treating that subset as a discovery cohort. Every discovery cohort repertoire had been produced on one sequencing platform. Class I and class II HLA loci were covered by the typing at four-digit resolution. The number of donors typed differed by locus, with about 629-640 for A, B, C, DRB1 and DQB1, 522 for DQA1, 606 for DPA1, and around 430 for DPB1. Because of strong linkage in the cohort, a handful of DR-DQ haplotypes were treated as single units for association and clustering. On average, 235,054 unique TCR beta nucleotide sequences were sequenced per donor among 398 genotyped donors of the cohort, with approximately 18% of those sequences being non-productive. The investigation overall reported the following: A further reported finding was that TCR beta sequences accurately predicted the HLA-A and HLA-B alleles for most subjects in the first cohort. In a later analysis, most CMV-associated TCR beta chains were found to appear HLA-restricted, with HLA associations seemingly driven largely by CMV exposure. The earlier analysis of almost 600 of the donors excluded roughly 16 rarely observed V segments, including chromosome 9 orphons, because counts were too low. Most TCR sequences were seen in very few donors, while some public TCRs were found in many individuals. An association between a missense DCLRE1C variant and V-gene and J-gene trimming of TCR beta chains was found in a later genetic analysis and replicated in an independent cohort. According to a later analysis, parvovirus B19, influenza, CMV and Epstein-Barr virus appeared linked to several top co-occurrence clusters. Because HLA typing was missing for some donors at each locus, association tests included only the typed subset. When HLA alleles, especially DR and DQ, strongly co-occurred, TCR associations were difficult to assign to individual alleles. In a later analysis, HLA-associated TCR beta chains showed more clonal expansion and lower generation probabilities than non-associated chains that were equally common. Some IMGT-functional V segments, including TRBV6-2 and TRBV6-3, could not be told apart with the 87-base-pair reads, so those segments were excluded. According to a later genetic analysis, donors in an Asian-associated ancestry cluster had fewer N-insertions in productive TCRs than the roughly 660-donor mean. In an earlier analysis of approximately 590 of the donors, most TCR beta V segments were observed in productive rearrangements about 90% or about 30% of the time, broadly matching IMGT annotations. A few of the identified cytomegalovirus-associated TCR beta chains were confirmed in vitro to be specific for cytomegalovirus antigens. Roughly uniform sequencing depth across donors was assumed in presence/absence analyses, although this assumption may not hold. Specific HLA alleles were associated with 18,000 or so TCR beta sequences at a false discovery rate of 0.05 in a later analysis. The study gave a list of under 200 TCR beta chains associated with cytomegalovirus. A group of highly shared sequence variants was considered likely to be a technical artifact of the sequencing pipeline. In a later analysis, TCR association rates were found to vary across HLA loci, with the most associated TCRs seen for DRB1 alleles and the fewest for HLA-C alleles. Correlated functional status among segregating V segments might be attributable to linkage disequilibrium, but an unknown experimental factor could not be ruled out. The classifier was reported to diagnose cytomegalovirus status with high specificity and sensitivity in both the original cohort and the validation cohort. The authors suggested that the approach could potentially be extended to other disease states and immunological phenotypes. This cohort had only TCR beta chains sequenced, and the lack of alpha or paired-chain data limited which features could be detected. The only immune exposure information available for the cohort was CMV serostatus.

Libraries were made using the immunoSEQ multiplex PCR assay. A mixture of 60 forward primers for TCR Vbeta segments and 13 reverse primers for TCR Jbeta segments was used in the multiplex PCR. The CDR3 region of rearranged TCR beta genes was amplified from genomic DNA by a multiplex PCR assay. Amplified TCR beta libraries were sequenced as 87-base-pair reads on the Illumina HiSeq System. Under the source paper's analysis protocol: In a later analysis, approximately 74 million unique TCR beta chains were counted across the 500 to 700 repertoires, and approximately 11 million of these chains were shared by at least two donors. A nearest-neighbor algorithm error-corrected the raw reads and collapsed the reads into unique sequences, merging closely related sequences to remove PCR and sequencing errors. Alignment of CDR3 sequences to IMGT reference sequences was used to assign V, D and J gene segments. Each retained sequence needed at least a six-nucleotide match to both a V gene segment and a J gene segment. Rearrangements were classified as productive when the CDR3 lacked stop codons and remained in frame with V and J, and all other rearrangements were classified as non-productive. CDR3 was defined by IMGT convention, running from the second conserved V-encoded cysteine to the conserved J-encoded phenylalanine. The earlier analysis of approximately 590 of the donors excluded any sequence lacking an unambiguous match to a single V gene segment. In an earlier analysis of 450 to 750 of the donors, a V segment was called functional when productive rearrangements were above 56.7%, and segregating when the standard deviation between donors exceeded 5%. A statistical classification framework was built to diagnose cytomegalovirus status from the catalog of TCR beta chain sequences. A later analysis assigned V and J genes by comparing TCR nucleotide sequences with IMGT/GENE-DB human TR gene sequences. A later analysis assigned CDR3 sequences and most-parsimonious VDJ recombination scenarios with the TCRdist pipeline. A later analysis defined each TCR beta chain by its CDR3 amino acid sequence plus V-gene family, and excluded reads lacking a unique V-gene family. As a way to deal with suspected cross-contamination and a sequencing artifact, a later analysis dropped over 550 nucleotide sequences that were highly shared and had low generation probability. In a later analysis, a clonal expansion index was calculated for each public chain from normalized within-repertoire ranks of inferred template counts. In a later analysis, generation probabilities were computed using a VDJ recombination model fitted to out-of-frame rearrangements, and the results were checked against IGoR. Hypergeometric tests were used in a later analysis to score TCR-TCR, TCR-HLA and TCR-CMV co-occurrence, with a repertoire-size bias correction applied to the TCR pairs. A later analysis estimated false discovery rates by permuting HLA or CMV assignments 20 times. In a later analysis, co-occurring TCRs were grouped using DBSCAN, with TCRdist sequence similarity added in when clustering inside HLA-allele-positive subsets. For co-occurrence clustering, repertoires with fewer than 30,000 or more than 120,000 public chains were excluded, along with five repertoires with anomalous nucleotide sharing. TCRdb stores this immuneACCESS table with in-frame sequences only. Part of the clones is absent; in the studies checked, under half of the shortfall reflects unresolved V genes, and no reason is known for the rest. That table supplies the V and J calls and clone size; D and trimming were determined from the DNA. The sample table includes 140,000 to 150,000 clones. The ten largest clones add up to 0.85% to 1% of the sample.

The cohort was made up of hundreds of healthy bone marrow donors. All cohort members were sampled while nominally healthy, although unrecorded immune exposures were likely present. The donor was CMV seronegative and belonged to the group of 350 or so seronegative cohort members. Each donor provided a peripheral blood sample, and peripheral blood mononuclear cells were used for TCR beta sequencing. The Qiagen DNeasy Blood Extraction Kit was used to extract genomic DNA from the blood cell samples. Comment on this clone: The target of this receptor is not known.

Taken from cysteine to phenylalanine, the CDR3 has 16 residues. Only CDR3 DNA is held: 48 bases, read in frame from base 1. At the junction V is shortened by 0 bases and J by 2 bases; bases outside the gene matches: 3. The germline V gene sets CDR1 to SGHDT and CDR2 to YYEEEE. Sequenced sample: PBMCs. The sequence links TRBV5-6 to TRBJ2-7; 12 bases in between match TRBD1. The receptor was derived from a male donor in good health and CMV-seronegative. In nucleotides, the sequence is TGTGCCAGCAGCTTGGGGGACAGGGGGCATCCCTACGAGCAGTACTTC. This yields the protein CASSLGDRGHPYEQYF.